This T cell receptor (beta chain) stems from a study of blood T cell repertoires in COVID-19. Germline assignment: CDR1 SGHTA and CDR2 FQGNSA. The V end lost 5 bases, the J end lost 0 bases, and 17 bases lay between the germline ends. The CDR3 is 17 residues long. Produced via immunoSEQ multiplex PCR; TCRdb's table is partial and in-frame only. The data contain about 240,000 clones, about 85% of them singletons. This receptor was identified in a man aged 25 to 45 who had recovered from COVID-19. Sequencing was done on a sample of peripheral blood. The chain is built from TRBV7-2 and TRBJ1-3, with D possibly TRBD1 on 6 matching bases. The CDR3 reads CASSPQTGTFSGNTIYF. The CDR3 DNA follows: TGTGCCAGCAGCCCTCAAACAGGGACCTTCTCTGGAAACACCATATATTTT. Drawing the rest from reference TRBV7-2 and TRBJ1-3, the complete variable domain is GAGVSQSPSNKVTEKGKDVELRCDPISGHTALYWYRQSLGQGLEFLIYFQGNSAPDKSGLPSDRFSAERTGGSVSTLTIQRTQQEDSAVYLCASSPQTGTFSGNTIYFGEGSWLTVV.